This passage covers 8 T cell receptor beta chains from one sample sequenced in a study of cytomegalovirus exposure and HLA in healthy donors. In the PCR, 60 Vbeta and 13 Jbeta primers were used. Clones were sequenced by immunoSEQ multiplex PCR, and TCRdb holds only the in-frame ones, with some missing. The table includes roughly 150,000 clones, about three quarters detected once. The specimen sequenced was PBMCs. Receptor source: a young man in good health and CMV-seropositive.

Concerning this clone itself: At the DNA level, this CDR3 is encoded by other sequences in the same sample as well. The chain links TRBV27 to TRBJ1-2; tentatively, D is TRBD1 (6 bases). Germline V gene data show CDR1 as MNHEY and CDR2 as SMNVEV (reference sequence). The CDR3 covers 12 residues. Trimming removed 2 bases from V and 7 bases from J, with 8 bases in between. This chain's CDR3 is CASSLTGFGYTF. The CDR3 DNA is TGTGCCAGCAGTTTAACAGGGTTTGGCTACACCTTC.

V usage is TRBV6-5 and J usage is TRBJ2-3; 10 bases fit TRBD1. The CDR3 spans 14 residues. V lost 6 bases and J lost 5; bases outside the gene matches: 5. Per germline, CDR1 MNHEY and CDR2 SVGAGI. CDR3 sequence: CASRSGQGGDTQYF. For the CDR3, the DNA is TGTGCCAGCAGAAGTGGACAGGGGGGAGATACGCAGTATTTT.

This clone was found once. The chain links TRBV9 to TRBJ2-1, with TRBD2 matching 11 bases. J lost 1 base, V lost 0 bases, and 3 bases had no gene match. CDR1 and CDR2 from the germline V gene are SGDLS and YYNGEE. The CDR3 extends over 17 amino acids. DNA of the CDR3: TGTGCCAGCAGCGTAGGGCTAGCGGGAGGTTCCTACAATGAGCAGTTCTTC. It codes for CASSVGLAGGSYNEQFF.

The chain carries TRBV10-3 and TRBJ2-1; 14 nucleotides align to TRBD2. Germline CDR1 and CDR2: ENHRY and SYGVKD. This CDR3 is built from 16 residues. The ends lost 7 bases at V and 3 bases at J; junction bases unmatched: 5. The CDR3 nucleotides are TGTGCCATCACGGGACTAGCGGGAGAGGGCTACAATGAGCAGTTCTTC. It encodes CAITGLAGEGYNEQFF.

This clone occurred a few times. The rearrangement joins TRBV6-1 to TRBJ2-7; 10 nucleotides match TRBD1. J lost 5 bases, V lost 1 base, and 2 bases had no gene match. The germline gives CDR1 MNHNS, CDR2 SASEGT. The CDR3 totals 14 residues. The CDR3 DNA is TGTGCCAGCAGTGAAGGACAGGGGGCCCACGAGCAGTACTTC. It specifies CASSEGQGAHEQYF.

The CDR3 DNA follows: TGTGCCAGCAGTGAAGCCGCCCCTGGCAGGGCCTTTAATCAGCCCCAGCATTTT. Amino acid sequence: CASSEAAPGRAFNQPQHF. This sequence joins TRBV6-1 and TRBJ1-5, with a weak D call TRBD1 (5 bases). V was cut by 0 bases and J by 4 bases, with 19 bases left in between. The CDR3 spans 18 residues. Germline values: CDR1 MNHNS, CDR2 SASEGT.

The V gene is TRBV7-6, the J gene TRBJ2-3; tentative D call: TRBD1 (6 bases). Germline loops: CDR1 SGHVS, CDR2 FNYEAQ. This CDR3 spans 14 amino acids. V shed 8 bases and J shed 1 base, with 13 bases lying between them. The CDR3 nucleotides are TGTGCCAGCCCCCGCCAGGGGCGCACAGATACGCAGTATTTT. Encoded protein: CASPRQGRTDTQYF.

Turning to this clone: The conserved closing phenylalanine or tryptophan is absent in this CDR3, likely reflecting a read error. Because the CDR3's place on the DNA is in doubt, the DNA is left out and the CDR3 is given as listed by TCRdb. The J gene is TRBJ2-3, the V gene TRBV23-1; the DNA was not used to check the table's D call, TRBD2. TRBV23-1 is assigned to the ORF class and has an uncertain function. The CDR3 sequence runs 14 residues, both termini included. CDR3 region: CASSQIVPGTSGRS.